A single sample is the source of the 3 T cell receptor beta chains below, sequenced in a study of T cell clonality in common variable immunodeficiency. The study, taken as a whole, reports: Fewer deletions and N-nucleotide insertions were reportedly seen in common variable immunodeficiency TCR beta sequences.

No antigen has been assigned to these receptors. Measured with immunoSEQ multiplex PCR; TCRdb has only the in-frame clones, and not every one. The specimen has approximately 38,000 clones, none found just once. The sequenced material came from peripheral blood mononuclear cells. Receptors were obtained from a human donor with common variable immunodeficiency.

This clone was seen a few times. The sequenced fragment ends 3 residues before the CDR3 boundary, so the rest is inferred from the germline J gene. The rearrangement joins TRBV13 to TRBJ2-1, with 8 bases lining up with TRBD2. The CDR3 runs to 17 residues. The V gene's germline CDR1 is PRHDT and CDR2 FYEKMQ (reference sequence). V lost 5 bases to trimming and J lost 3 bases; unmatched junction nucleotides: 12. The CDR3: CASSLAGGKSYYNEQFF. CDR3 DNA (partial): TGTGCCAGCAGCCTCGCGGGGGGAAAGAGCTACTACAATGAG.

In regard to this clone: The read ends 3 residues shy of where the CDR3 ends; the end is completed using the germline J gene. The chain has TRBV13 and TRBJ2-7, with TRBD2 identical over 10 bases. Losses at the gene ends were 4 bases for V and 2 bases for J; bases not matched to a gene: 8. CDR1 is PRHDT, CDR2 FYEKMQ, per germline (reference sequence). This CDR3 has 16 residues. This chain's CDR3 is CASSSWLAGDAYEQYF. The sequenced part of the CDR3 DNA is TGTGCCAGCAGCTCTTGGCTAGCGGGAGACGCCTACGAG.

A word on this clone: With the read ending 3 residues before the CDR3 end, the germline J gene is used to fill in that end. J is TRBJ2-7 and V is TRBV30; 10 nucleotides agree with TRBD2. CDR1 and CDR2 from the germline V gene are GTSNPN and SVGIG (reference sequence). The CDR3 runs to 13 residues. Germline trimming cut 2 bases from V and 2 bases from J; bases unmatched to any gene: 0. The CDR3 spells CAWSSGGAYEQYF. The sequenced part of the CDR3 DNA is TGTGCCTGGAGTAGCGGGGGGGCCTACGAG.